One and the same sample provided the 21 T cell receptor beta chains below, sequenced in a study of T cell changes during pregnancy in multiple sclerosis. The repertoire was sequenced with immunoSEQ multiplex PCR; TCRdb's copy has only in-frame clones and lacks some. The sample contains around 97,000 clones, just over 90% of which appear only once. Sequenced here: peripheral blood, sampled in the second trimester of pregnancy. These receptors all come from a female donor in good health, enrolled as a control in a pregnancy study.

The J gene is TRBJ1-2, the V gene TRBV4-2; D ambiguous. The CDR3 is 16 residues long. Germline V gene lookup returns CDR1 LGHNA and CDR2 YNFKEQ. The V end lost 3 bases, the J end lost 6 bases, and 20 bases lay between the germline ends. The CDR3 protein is CASSQGEGWEGNGYTF. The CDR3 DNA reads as TGTGCCAGCAGCCAGGGTGAGGGCTGGGAAGGGAATGGCTACACCTTC.

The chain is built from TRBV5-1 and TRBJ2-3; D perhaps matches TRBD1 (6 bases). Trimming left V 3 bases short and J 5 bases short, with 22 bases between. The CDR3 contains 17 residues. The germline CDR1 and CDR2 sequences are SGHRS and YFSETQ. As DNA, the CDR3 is TGCGCCAGCAGCTCAAGACAGGCTAAATCCAAATTAGATACGCAGTATTTT. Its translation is CASSSRQAKSKLDTQYF.

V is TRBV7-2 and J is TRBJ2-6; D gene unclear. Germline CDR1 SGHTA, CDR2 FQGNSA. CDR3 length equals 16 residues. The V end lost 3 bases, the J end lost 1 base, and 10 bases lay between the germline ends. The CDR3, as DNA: TGTGCCAGCAGCTTTACGGTGAATTCTGGGGCCAACGTCCTGACTTTC. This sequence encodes CASSFTVNSGANVLTF.

The CDR3 here is CASSFFGGEQYF. The CDR3 DNA follows: TGTGCCAGCAGTTTTTTCGGGGGCGAGCAGTACTTC. The chain is built from TRBV27 and TRBJ2-7; D is possibly TRBD2 (6 bases). The CDR3 totals 12 residues. The germline gives CDR1 MNHEY, CDR2 SMNVEV (reference sequence). Trimming took off 3 bases at V and 6 bases at J, with 9 bases between the two ends.

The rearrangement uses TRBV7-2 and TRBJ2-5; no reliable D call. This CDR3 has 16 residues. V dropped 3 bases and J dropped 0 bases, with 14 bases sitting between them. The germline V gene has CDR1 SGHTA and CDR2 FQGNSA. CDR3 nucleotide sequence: TGTGCCAGCAGCTTGCTGGCGGAAATGTACCAAGAGACCCAGTACTTC. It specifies CASSLLAEMYQETQYF.

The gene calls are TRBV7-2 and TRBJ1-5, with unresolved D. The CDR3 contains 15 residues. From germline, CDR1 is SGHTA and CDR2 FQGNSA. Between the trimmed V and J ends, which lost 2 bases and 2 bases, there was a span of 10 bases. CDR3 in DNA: TGTGCCAGCAGCTTAAGCACGCCGGGCAATCAGCCCCAGCATTTT. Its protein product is CASSLSTPGNQPQHF.

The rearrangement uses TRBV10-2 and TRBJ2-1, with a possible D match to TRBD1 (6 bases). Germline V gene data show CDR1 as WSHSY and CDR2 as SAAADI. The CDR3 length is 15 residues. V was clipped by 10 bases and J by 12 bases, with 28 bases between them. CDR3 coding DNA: TGCGCCACCGACTCCGGGACACCTGGCCCTAAGGGGCAGTTCTTC. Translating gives CATDSGTPGPKGQFF.

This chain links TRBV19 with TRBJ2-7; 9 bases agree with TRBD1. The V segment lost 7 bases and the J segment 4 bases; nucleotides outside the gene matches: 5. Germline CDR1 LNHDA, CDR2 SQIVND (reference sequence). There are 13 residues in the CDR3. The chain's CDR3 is CASKGTGTYEQYF. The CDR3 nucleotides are TGTGCCAGTAAGGGGACAGGGACATACGAGCAGTACTTC.

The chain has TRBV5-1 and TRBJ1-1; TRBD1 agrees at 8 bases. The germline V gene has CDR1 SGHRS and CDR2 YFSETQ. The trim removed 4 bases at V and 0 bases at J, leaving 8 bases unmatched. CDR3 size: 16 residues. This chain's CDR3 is CASSQTGDVVNTEAFF. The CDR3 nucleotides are TGCGCCAGCAGCCAGACAGGGGACGTGGTGAACACTGAAGCTTTCTTT.

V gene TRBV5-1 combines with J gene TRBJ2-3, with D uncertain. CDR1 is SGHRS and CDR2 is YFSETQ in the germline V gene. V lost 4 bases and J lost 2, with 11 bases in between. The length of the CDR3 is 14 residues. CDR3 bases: TGCGCCAGCAGCCGACAAACACTCACAGATACGCAGTATTTT. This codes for CASSRQTLTDTQYF.

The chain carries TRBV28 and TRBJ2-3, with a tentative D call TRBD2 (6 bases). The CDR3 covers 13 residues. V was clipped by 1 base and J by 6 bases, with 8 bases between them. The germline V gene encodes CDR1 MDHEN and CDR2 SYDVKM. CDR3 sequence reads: CASSLFGGDTQYF. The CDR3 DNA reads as TGTGCCAGCAGTTTATTTGGGGGGGATACGCAGTATTTT.

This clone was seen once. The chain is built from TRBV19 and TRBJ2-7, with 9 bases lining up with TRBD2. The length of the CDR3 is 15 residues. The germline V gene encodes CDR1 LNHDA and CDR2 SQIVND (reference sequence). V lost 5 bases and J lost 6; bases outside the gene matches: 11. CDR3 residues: CASSPGLAGNGEQYF. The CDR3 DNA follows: TGTGCCAGTAGTCCCGGCCTAGCGGGAAATGGCGAGCAGTACTTC.

The CDR3 DNA follows: TGTGCCACCAGCAGAGATGCCAGTACTGGGGCCAACGTCCTGACTTTC. This translates into CATSRDASTGANVLTF. The rearrangement uses TRBV15 and TRBJ2-6; D is uncertain. The germline CDR1 and CDR2 sequences are LNHNV and YYDKDF (reference sequence). Trimming removed 0 bases from V and 2 bases from J, with 8 bases in between. The CDR3 consists of 16 residues.

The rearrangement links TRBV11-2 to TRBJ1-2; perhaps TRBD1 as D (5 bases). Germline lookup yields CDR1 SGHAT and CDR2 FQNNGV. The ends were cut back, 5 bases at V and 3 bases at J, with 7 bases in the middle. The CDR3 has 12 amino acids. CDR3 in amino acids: CASSATDYGYTF. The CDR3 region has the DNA TGTGCCAGCAGCGCGACAGACTATGGCTACACCTTC.

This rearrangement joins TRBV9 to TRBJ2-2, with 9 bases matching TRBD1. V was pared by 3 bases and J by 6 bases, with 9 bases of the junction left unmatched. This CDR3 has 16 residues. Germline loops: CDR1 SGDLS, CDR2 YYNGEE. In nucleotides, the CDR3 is TGTGCCAGCAGCGCCGTCAGGGACAGGGTGGCCGGGGAGCTGTTTTTT. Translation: CASSAVRDRVAGELFF.

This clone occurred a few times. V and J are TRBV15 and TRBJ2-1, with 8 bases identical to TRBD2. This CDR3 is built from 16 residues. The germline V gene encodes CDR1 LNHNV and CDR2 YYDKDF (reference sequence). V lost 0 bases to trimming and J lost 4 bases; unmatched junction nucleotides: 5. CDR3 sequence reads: CATSRDMAGGYNEQFF. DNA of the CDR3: TGTGCCACCAGCAGAGATATGGCGGGGGGTTACAATGAGCAGTTCTTC.

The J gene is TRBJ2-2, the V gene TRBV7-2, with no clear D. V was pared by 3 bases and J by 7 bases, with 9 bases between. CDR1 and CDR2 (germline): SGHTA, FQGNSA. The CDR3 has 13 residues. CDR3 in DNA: TGTGCCAGCAGCTTTGAGTTTATCGGGGAGCTGTTTTTT. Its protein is CASSFEFIGELFF.

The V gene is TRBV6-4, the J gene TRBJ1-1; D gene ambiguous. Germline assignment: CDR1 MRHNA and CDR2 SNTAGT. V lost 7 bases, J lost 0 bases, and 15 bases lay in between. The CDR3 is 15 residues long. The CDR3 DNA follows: TGTGCCAGCACCAGCGGGCACGGACTGAACACTGAAGCTTTCTTT. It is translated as CASTSGHGLNTEAFF.

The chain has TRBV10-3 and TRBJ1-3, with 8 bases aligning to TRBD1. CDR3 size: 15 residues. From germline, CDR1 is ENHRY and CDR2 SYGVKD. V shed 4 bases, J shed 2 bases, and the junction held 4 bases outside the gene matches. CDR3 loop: CAISATGGPGNTIYF. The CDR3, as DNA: TGTGCCATCAGTGCCACAGGGGGACCTGGAAACACCATATATTTT.

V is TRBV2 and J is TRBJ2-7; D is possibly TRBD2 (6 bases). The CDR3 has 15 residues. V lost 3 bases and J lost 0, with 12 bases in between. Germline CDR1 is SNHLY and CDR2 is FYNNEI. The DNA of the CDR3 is TGTGCCAGCAGTGAGGGGGGTAGAGCCTCCTACGAGCAGTACTTC. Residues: CASSEGGRASYEQYF.

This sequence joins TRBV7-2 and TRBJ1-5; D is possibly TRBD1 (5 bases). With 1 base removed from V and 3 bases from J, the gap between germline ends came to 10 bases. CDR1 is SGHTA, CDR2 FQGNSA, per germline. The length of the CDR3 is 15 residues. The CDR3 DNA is TGTGCCAGCAGCTTAGTGGAGGGGAACAATCAGCCCCAGCATTTT. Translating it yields CASSLVEGNNQPQHF.